The clone carrying this TCR beta chain was seen a few times. TCRdb passed the RT-PCR reads through MiXCR, listing each CDR3 protein once. Of about 680,000 distinct CDR3 sequences in the sample, over 12% were seen once. This CDR3 region has 15 residues. After removal of 9 bases from V and 6 bases from J, the junction contained 9 bases not matched to a gene. This chain connects TRBV12-3 or TRBV12-4 to TRBJ2-1, with 12 bases aligning to TRBD2. The clonotype was recovered from a female donor in good health, serving as a healthy control. Sequenced: memory CD4+ T cells from blood. The CDR3 coding sequence is TGTGCCAGTCTAGCGGCTAGCGGGAGGGTCAATGAGCAGTTCTTC. Its translation is CASLAASGRVNEQFF.